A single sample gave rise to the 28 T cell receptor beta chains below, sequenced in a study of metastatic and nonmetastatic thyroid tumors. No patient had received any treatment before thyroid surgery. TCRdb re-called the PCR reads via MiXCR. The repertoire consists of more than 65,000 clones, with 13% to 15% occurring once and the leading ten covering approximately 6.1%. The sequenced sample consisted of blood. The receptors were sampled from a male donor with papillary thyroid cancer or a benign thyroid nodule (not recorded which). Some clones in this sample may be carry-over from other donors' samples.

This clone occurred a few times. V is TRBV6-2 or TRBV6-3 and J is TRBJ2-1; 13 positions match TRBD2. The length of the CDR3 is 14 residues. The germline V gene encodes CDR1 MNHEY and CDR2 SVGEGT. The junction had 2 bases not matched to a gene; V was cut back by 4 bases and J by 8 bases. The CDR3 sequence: CASSWTSGSYEQFF. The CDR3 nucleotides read TGTGCCAGCAGTTGGACTAGCGGGAGCTATGAGCAGTTCTTC.

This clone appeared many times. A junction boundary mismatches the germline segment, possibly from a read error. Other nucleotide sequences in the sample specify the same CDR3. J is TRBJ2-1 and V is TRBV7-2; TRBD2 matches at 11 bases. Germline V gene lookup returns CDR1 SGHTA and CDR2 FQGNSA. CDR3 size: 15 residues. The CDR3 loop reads CASSLAGGAYNEQFF. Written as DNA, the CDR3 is TGTGCCAGTAGCTTAGCGGGGGGGGCCTACAATGAGCAGTTCTTC.

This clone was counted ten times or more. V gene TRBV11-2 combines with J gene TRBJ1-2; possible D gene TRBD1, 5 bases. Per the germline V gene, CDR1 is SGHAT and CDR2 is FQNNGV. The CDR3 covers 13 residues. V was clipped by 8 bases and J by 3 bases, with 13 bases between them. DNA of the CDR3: TGTGCCAGCTCCCCTCAGGGAGACTATGGCTACACCTTC. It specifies CASSPQGDYGYTF.

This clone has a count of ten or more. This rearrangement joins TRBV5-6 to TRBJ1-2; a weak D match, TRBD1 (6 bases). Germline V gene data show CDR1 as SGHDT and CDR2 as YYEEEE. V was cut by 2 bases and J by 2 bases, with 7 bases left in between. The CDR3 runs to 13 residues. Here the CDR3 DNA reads TGTGCCAGCAGCTTAGACAGGAACTATGGCTACACCTTC. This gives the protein CASSLDRNYGYTF.

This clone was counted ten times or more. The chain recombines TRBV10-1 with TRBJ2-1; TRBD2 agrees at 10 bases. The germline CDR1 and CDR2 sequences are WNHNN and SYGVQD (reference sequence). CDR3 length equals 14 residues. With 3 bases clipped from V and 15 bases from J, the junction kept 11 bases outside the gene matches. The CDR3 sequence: CASSELLAGDPRFF. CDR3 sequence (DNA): TGCGCCAGCAGTGAACTCCTAGCGGGAGACCCTAGGTTCTTC.

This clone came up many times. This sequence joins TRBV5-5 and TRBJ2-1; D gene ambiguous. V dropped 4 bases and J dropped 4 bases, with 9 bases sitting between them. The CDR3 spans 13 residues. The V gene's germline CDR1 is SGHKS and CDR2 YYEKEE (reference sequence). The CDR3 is CASSPGSYNEQFF. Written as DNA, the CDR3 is TGTGCCAGCAGCCCCGGGTCATACAATGAGCAGTTCTTC.

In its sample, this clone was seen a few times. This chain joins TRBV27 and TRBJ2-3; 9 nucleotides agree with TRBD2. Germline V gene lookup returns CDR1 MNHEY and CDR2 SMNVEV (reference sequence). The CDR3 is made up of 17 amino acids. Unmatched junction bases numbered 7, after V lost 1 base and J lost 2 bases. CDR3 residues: CASSLWTSVIPTDTQYF. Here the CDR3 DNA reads TGTGCCAGCAGTTTATGGACTAGCGTGATACCCACAGATACGCAGTATTTT.

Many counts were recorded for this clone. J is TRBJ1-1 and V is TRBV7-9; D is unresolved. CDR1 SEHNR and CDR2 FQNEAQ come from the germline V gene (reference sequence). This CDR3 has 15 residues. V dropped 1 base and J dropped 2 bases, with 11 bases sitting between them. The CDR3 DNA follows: TGTGCCAGCAGCTTAGTTGACGAGAGAAACACTGAAGCTTTCTTT. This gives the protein CASSLVDERNTEAFF.

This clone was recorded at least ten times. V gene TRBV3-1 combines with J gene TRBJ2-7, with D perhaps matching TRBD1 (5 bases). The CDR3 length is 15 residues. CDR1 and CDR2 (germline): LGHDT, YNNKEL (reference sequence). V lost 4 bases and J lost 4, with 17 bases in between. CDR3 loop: CASSPPSPGLYEQYF. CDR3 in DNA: TGTGCCAGCAGCCCCCCTTCTCCAGGGTTATACGAGCAGTACTTC.

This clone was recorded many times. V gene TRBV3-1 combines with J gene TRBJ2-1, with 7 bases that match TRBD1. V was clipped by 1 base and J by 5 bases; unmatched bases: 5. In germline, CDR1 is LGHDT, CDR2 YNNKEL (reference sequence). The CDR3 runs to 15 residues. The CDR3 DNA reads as TGTGCCAGCAGCCAAGCGACAGGGACCCACAATGAGCAGTTCTTC. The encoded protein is CASSQATGTHNEQFF.

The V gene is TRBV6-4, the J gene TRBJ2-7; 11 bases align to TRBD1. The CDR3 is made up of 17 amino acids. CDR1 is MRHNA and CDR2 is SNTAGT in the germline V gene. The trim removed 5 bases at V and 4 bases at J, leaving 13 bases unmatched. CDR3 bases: TGTGCCAGCAGTTGGGGGACCCTCTGGGACAGGGGGTACGAGCAGTACTTC. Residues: CASSWGTLWDRGYEQYF.

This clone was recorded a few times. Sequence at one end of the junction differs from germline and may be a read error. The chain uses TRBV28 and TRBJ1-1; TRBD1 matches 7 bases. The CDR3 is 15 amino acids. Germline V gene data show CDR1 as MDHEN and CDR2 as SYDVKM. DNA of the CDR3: TGTGCCATCAGTTCCCAAGGGGGCGGTGTGACTGAATCTTTCTTT. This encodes CAISSQGGGVTESFF.

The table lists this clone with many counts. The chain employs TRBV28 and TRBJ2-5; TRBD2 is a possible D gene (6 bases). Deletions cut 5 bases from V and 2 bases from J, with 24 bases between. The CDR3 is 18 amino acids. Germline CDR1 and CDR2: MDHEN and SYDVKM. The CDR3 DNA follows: TGTGCCAGCAGTAATCCCCTCGGGAGACTCGACAGTCAAGAGACCCAGTACTTC. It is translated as CASSNPLGRLDSQETQYF.

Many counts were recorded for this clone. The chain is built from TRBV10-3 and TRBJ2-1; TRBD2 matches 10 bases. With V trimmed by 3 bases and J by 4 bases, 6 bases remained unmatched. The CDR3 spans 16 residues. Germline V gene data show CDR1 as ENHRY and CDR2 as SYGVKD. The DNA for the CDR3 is TGTGCCATCAGTGAATCTCTAGCGGGAGAGTACAATGAGCAGTTCTTC. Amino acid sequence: CAISESLAGEYNEQFF.

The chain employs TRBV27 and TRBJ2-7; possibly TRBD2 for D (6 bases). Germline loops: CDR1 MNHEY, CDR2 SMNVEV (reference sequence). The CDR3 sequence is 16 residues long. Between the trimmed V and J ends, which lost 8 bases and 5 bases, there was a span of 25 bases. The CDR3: CASRLSSAGSGNEQYF. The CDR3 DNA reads TGTGCCAGCCGACTTTCTAGCGCGGGGTCTGGGAACGAGCAGTACTTC.

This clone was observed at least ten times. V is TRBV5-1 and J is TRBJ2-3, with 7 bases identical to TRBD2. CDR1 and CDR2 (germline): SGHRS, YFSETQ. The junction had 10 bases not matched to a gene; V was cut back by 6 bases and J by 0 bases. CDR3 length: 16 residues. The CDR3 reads CASNPSLAASTDTQYF. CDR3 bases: TGCGCCAGCAACCCCTCCCTAGCGGCTAGCACAGATACGCAGTATTTT.

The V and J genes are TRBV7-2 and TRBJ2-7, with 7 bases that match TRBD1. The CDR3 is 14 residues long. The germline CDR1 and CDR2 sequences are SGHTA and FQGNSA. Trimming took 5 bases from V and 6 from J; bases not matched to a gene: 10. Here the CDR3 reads CASSVGNRGAEQYF. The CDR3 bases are TGTGCCAGCAGCGTCGGGAACAGGGGCGCCGAGCAGTACTTC.

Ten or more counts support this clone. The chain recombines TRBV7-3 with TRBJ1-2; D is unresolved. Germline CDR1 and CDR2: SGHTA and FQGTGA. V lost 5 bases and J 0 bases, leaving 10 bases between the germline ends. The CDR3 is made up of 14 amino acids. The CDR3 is CASSATSSNYGYTF. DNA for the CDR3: TGTGCCAGCAGCGCCACTTCCTCTAACTATGGCTACACCTTC.

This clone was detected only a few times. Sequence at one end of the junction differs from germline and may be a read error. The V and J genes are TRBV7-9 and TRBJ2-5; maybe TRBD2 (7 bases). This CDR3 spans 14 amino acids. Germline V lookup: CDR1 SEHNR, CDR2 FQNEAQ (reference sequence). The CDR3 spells CASSLLGGRETQHF. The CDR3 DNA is TGTGCCAGCAGCTTACTCGGGGGGCGAGAGACCCAGCACTTC.

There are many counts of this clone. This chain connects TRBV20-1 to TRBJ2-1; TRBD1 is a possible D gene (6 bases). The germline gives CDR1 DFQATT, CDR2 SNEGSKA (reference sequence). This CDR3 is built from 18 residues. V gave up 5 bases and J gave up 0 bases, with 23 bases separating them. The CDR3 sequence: CSASSTGQDPGSYNEQFF. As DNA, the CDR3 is TGCAGTGCTTCTAGCACGGGACAAGACCCGGGCTCCTACAATGAGCAGTTCTTC.

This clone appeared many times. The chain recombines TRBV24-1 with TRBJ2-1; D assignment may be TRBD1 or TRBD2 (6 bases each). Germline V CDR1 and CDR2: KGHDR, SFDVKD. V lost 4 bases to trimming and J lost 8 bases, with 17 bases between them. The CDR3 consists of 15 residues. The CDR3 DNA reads TGTGCCACCAGTGACCCAACAGGGTCGGGAGATGAGCAGTTCTTC. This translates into CATSDPTGSGDEQFF.

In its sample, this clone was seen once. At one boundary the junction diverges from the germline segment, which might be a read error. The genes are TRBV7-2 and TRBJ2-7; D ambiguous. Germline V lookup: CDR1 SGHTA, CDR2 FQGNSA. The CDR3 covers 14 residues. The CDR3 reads CASILVGVAYEQYF. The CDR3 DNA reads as TGTGCCAGCATCTTAGTTGGGGTCGCCTACGAGCAGTACTTC.

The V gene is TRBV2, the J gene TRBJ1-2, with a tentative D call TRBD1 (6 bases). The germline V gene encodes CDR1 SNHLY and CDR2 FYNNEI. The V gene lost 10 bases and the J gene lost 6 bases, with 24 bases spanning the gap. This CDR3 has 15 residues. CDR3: CAIEQGPLTQNGYTF. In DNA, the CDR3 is TGTGCCATCGAACAGGGTCCCCTCACGCAAAATGGCTACACCTTC.

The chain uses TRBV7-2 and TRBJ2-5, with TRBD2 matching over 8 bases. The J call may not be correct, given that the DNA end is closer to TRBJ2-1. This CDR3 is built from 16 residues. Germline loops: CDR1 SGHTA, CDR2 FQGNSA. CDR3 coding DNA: TGTGCCAGCAGCTACGGACTAGCCCGGGGGCGGGATGAGCAGTTCTTC. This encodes CASSYGLARGRDEQFF.

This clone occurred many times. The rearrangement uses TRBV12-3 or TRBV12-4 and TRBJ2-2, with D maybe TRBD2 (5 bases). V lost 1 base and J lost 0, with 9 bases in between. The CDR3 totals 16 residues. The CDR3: CASSLEDGANTGELFF. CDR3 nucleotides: TGTGCCAGCAGTTTAGAGGACGGGGCGAACACCGGGGAGCTGTTTTTT.

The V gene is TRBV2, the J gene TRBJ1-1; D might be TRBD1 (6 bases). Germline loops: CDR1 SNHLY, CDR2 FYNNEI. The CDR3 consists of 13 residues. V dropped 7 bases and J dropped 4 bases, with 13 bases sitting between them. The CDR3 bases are TGTGCCAGCATTACAGGGTGCATCACTGAAGCTTTCTTT. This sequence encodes CASITGCITEAFF. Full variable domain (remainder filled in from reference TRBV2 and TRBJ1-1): EPEVTQTPSHQVTQMGQEVILRCVPISNHLYFYWYRQILGQKVEFLVSFYNNEISEKSEIFDDQFSVERPDGSNFTLKIRSTKLEDSAMYFCASITGCITEAFFGQGTRLTVV.

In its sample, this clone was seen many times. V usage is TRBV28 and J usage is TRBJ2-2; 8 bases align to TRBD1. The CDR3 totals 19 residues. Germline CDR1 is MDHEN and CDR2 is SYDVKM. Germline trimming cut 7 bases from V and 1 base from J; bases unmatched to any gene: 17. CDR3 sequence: CASIKTGAQLFMNTGELFF. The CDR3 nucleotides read TGTGCCAGCATTAAGACAGGGGCACAATTATTTATGAACACCGGGGAGCTGTTTTTT.

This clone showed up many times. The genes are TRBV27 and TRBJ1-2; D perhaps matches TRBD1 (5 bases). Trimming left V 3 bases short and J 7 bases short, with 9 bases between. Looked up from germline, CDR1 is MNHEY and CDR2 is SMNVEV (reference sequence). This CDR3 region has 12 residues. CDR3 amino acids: CASSFAGSGYTF. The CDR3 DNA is TGTGCCAGCAGTTTTGCAGGGTCTGGCTACACCTTC.